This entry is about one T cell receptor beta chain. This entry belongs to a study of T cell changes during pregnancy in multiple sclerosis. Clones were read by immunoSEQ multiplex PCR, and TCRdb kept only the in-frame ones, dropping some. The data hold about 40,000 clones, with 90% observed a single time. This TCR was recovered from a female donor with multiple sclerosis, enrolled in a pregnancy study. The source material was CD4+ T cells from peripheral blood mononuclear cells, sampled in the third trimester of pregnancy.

The CDR3 spells CAISGGGDTGELFF. The CDR3 nucleotides are TGTGCCATCAGTGGCGGAGGGGACACCGGGGAGCTGTTTTTT. The V and J genes are TRBV10-3 and TRBJ2-2; a possible D gene is TRBD2 (6 bases). The CDR3 consists of 14 residues. V dropped 4 bases and J dropped 3 bases, with 9 bases sitting between them. Germline values: CDR1 ENHRY, CDR2 SYGVKD.